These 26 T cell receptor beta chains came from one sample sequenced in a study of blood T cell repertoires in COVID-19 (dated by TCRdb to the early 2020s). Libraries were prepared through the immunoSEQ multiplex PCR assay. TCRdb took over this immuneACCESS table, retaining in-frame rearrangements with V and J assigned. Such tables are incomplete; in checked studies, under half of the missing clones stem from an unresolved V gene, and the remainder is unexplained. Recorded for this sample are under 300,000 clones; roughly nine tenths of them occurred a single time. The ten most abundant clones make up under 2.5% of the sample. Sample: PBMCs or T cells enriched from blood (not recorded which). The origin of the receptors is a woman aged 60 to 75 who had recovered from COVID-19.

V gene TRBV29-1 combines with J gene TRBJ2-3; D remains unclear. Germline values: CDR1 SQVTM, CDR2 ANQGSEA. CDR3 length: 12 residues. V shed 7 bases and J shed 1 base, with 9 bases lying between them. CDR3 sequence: CSGGWGTDTQYF. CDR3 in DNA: TGCAGCGGAGGATGGGGCACAGATACGCAGTATTTT.

The CDR3 is CASRPGGPGELFF. CDR3 DNA sequence: TGTGCCAGCAGGCCAGGGGGCCCCGGGGAGCTGTTTTTT. This sequence joins TRBV28 and TRBJ2-2; 8 nucleotides line up with TRBD1. The CDR3 extends over 13 amino acids. Unmatched junction bases numbered 3, after V lost 6 bases and J lost 6 bases. The germline V gene has CDR1 MDHEN and CDR2 SYDVKM.

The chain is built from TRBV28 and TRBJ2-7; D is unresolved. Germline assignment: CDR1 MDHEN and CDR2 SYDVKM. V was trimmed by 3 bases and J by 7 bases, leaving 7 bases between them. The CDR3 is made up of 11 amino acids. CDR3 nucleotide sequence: TGTGCCAGCAGTTTCCTCCTGGAGCAGTACTTC. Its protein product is CASSFLLEQYF.

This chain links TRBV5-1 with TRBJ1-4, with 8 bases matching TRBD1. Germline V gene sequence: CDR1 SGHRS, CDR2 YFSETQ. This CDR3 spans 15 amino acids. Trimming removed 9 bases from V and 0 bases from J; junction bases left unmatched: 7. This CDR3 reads CATKWGQATNEKLFF. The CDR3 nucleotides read TGCGCCACCAAATGGGGACAGGCAACTAATGAAAAACTGTTTTTT. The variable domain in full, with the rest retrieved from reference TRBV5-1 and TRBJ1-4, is KAGVTQTPRYLIKTRGQQVTLSCSPISGHRSVSWYQQTPGQGLQFLFEYFSETQRNKGNFPGRFSGRQFSNSRSEMNVSTLELGDSALYLCATKWGQATNEKLFFGSGTQLSVL.

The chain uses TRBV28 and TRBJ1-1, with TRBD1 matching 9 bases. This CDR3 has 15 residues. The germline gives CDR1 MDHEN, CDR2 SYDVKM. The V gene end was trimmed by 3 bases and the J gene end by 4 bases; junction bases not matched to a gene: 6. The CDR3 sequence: CASSFHRGRGTEAFF. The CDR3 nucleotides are TGTGCCAGCAGTTTCCACAGGGGGCGCGGCACTGAAGCTTTCTTT.

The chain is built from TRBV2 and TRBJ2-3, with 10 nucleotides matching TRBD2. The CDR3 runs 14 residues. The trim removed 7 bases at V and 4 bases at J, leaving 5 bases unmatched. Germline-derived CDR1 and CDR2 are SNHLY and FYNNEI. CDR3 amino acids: CASMLAGVSDTQYF. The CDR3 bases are TGTGCCAGCATGCTAGCGGGAGTGTCAGATACGCAGTATTTT.

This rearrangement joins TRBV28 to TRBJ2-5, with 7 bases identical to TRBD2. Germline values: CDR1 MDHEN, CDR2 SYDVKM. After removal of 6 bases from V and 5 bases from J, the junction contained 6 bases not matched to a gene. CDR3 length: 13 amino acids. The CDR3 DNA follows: TGTGCCAGCAGCCGTGGACTAGAGGAGACCCAGTACTTC. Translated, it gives CASSRGLEETQYF.

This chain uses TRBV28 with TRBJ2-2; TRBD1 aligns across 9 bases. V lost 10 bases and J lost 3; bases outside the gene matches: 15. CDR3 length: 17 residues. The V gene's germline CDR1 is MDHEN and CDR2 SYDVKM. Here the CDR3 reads CATHFENRGLYTGELFF. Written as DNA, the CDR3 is TGTGCCACCCATTTTGAGAACAGGGGGCTGTACACCGGGGAGCTGTTTTTT. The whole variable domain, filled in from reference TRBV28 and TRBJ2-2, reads DVKVTQSSRYLVKRTGEKVFLECVQDMDHENMFWYRQDPGLGLRLIYFSYDVKMKEKGDIPEGYSVSREKKERFSLILESASTNQTSMYLCATHFENRGLYTGELFFGEGSRLTVL.

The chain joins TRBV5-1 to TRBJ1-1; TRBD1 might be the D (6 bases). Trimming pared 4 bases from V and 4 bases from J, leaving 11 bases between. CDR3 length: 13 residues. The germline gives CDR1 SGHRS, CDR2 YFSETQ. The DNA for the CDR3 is TGCGCCAGCAGCGGGGGCCCCGGCACTGAAGCTTTCTTT. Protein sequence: CASSGGPGTEAFF.

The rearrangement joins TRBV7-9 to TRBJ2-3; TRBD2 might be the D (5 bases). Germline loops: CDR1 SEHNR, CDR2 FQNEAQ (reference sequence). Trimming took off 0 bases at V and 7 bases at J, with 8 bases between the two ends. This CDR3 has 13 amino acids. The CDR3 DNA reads TGTGCCAGCAGCTTAGCCCCGGGGAATACGCAGTATTTT. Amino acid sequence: CASSLAPGNTQYF.

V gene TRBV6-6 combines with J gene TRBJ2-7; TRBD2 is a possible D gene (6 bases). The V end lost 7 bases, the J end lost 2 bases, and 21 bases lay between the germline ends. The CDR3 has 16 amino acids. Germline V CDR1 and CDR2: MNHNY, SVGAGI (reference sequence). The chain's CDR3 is CASTTLVAGRPYEQYF. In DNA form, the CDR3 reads TGTGCCAGCACTACTCTCGTGGCGGGGCGACCCTACGAGCAGTACTTC.

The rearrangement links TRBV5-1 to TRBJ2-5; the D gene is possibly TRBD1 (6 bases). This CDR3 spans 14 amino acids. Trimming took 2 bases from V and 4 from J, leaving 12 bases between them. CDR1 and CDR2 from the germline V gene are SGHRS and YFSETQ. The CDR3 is CASSFVQGPETQYF. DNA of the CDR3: TGCGCCAGCAGCTTCGTACAGGGACCAGAGACCCAGTACTTC. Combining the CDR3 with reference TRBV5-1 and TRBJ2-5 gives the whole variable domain KAGVTQTPRYLIKTRGQQVTLSCSPISGHRSVSWYQQTPGQGLQFLFEYFSETQRNKGNFPGRFSGRQFSNSRSEMNVSTLELGDSALYLCASSFVQGPETQYFGPGTRLLVL.

The CDR3 coding sequence is TGTGCCAGCAGCGCCACAGGGGAGGTCACTGAAGCTTTCTTT. It yields the protein CASSATGEVTEAFF. The genes are TRBV9 and TRBJ1-1, with 7 positions matching TRBD1. This CDR3 comprises 14 residues. Germline CDR1 SGDLS, CDR2 YYNGEE. V shed 3 bases and J 4 bases; nucleotides not matched to a gene: 6.

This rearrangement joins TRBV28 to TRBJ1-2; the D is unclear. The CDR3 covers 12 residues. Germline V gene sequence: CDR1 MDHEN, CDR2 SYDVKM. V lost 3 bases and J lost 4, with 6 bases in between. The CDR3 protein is CASSLNGYGYTF. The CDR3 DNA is TGTGCCAGCAGTTTGAACGGCTATGGCTACACCTTC.

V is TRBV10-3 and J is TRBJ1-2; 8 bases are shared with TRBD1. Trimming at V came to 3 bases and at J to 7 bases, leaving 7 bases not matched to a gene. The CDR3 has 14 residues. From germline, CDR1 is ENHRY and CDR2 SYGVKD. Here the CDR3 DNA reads TGTGCCATCAGTGAAGGGGGGACAGGTAGTGGCTACACCTTC. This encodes CAISEGGTGSGYTF.

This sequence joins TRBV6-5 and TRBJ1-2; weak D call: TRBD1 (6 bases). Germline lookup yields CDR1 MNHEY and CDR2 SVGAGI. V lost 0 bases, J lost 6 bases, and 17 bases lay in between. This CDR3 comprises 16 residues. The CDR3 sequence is CASSYSFFSGENGYTF. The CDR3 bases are TGTGCCAGCAGTTACTCTTTCTTTTCAGGGGAAAATGGCTACACCTTC.

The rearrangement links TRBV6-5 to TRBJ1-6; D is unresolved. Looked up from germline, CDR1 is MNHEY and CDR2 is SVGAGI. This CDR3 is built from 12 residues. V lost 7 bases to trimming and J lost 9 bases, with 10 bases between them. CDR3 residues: CASNPPGSPLHF. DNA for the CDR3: TGTGCCAGCAACCCTCCGGGTTCACCCCTCCACTTT.

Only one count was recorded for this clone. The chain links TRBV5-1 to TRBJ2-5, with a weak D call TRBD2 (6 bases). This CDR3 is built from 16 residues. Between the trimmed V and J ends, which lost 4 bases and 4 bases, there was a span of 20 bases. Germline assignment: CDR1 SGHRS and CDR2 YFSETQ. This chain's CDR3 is CASSVSPSELGETQYF. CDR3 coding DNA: TGCGCCAGCAGCGTGTCCCCTAGCGAATTAGGAGAGACCCAGTACTTC. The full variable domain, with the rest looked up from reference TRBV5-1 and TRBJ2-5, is KAGVTQTPRYLIKTRGQQVTLSCSPISGHRSVSWYQQTPGQGLQFLFEYFSETQRNKGNFPGRFSGRQFSNSRSEMNVSTLELGDSALYLCASSVSPSELGETQYFGPGTRLLVL.

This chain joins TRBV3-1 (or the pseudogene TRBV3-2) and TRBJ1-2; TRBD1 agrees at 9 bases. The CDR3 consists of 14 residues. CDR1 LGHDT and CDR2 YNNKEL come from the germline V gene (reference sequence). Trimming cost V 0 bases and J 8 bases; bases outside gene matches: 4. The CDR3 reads CASSQEDRGQGYTF. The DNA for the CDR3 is TGTGCCAGCAGCCAAGAGGACAGGGGCCAAGGCTACACCTTC.

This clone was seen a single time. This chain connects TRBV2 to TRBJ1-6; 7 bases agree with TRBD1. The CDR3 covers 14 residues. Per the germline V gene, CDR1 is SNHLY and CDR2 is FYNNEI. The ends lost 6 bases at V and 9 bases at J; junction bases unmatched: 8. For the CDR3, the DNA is TGTGCCAGCAGCCGGGACAGCGGATTTTCACCCCTCCACTTT. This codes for CASSRDSGFSPLHF. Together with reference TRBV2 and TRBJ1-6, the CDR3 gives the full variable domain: EPEVTQTPSHQVTQMGQEVILRCVPISNHLYFYWYRQILGQKVEFLVSFYNNEISEKSEIFDDQFSVERPDGSNFTLKIRSTKLEDSAMYFCASSRDSGFSPLHFGNGTRLTVT.

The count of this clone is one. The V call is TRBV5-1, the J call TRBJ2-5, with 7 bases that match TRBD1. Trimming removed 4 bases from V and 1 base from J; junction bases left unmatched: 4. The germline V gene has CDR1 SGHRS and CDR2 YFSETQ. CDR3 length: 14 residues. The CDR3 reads CASSTRDSQETQYF. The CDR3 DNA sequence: TGCGCCAGCAGCACAAGGGACAGCCAAGAGACCCAGTACTTC.

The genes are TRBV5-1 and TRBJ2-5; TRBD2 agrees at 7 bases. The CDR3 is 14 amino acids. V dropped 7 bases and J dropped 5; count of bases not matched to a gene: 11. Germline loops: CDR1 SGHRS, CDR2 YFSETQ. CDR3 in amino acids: CASLEGGSRETQYF. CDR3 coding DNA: TGCGCCAGCCTTGAAGGCGGGAGCCGGGAGACCCAGTACTTC.

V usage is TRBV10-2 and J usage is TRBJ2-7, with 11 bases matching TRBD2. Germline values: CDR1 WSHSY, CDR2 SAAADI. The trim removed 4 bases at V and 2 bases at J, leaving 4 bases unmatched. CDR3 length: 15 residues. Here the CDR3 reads CASSVGLAATYEQYF. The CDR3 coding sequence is TGCGCCAGCAGTGTGGGACTAGCGGCAACCTACGAGCAGTACTTC.

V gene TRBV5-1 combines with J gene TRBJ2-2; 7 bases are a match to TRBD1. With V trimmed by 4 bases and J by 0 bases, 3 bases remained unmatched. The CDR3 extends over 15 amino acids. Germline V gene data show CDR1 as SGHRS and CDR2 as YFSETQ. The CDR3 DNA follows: TGCGCCAGCAGCATAGACAGGGCGAACACCGGGGAGCTGTTTTTT. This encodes CASSIDRANTGELFF.

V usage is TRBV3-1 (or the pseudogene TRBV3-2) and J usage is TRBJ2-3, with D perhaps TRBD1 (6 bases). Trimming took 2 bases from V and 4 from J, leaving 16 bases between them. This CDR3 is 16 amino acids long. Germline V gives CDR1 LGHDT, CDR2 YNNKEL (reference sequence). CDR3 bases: TGTGCCAGCAGCCAACGCGGCAGGGGATTGTCAGATACGCAGTATTTT. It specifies CASSQRGRGLSDTQYF.

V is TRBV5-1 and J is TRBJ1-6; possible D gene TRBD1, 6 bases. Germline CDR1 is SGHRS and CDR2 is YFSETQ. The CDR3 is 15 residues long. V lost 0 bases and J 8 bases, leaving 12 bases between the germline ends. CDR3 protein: CASSLDRGAYSPLHF. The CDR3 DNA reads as TGCGCCAGCAGCTTGGATCGGGGGGCGTATTCACCCCTCCACTTT.